The T cell receptor beta chain described here comes from a study of cytomegalovirus exposure and HLA in healthy donors (dated by TCRdb to the late 2010s). Regarding the research as a whole: In an earlier analysis of approximately 500 of the donors, 250 to 350 Gb of sequence data and 90 million to 130 million unique TCR beta sequences from about 180 million T cells were reported. To study patterns of TCR occurrence, a later analysis re-analyzed previously published TCR beta repertoires from around 660 donors and added high-resolution HLA genotyping. Roughly 300 gigabases of sequencing data and roughly 80 million unique TCR sequences made up an early release that covered approximately 700 HLA-typed donors. HLA typing included class I and class II loci at four-digit resolution. The number of typed donors differed by locus: about 620-640 for A, B, C, DRB1 and DQB1; 522 for DQA1; some 610 for DPA1; and some 430 for DPB1. Among a few hundred genotyped donors of the cohort, an average of roughly 240,000 unique TCR beta nucleotide sequences were sequenced per donor, about a sixth of them non-productive. In an earlier analysis of roughly 580 of the donors, high-throughput TCR beta sequencing was used to judge whether each TCR beta V gene segment behaved as functional or pseudogenic. In the later analysis, no new phenotypic data were used to find candidate immune exposures; instead, reliance was placed on TCR beta sequences and their occurrence across donors. Four to six DR-DQ haplotypes were handled as single units for association and clustering, since linkage in the cohort was strong. The study combined high-throughput TCR immunosequencing, statistical association of individual TCRs with disease status, and machine learning to predict cytomegalovirus infection status. A separate validation cohort of more than 100 different subjects was used in addition to the 666-subject first cohort. Of the 300 to 400 genotyped donors, roughly 85% fell in the genetic ancestry cluster associated with self-reported Caucasian donors. Using immunosequencing, the study profiled T cell repertoires from 500 to 800 subjects and related those repertoires to cytomegalovirus serostatus. The study was designed to test whether signatures of past pathogen exposure could be identified by cataloging public T cell receptors. All discovery cohort repertoires had been generated on a single sequencing platform. Alongside the repertoire data, information on donor age, sex, ethnicity and CMV serostatus was compiled. Genome-wide SNP genotypes for about 55% of the roughly 670 donors were used in a later genetic analysis, which treated that subset as a discovery cohort. The investigation overall reported the following: The authors suggested that the approach could potentially be extended to other disease states and immunological phenotypes. Correlated functional status among segregating V segments might reflect linkage disequilibrium, but an unknown experimental factor could not be ruled out. A later analysis associated 16,951 TCR beta sequences with specific HLA alleles at a false discovery rate of 0.05. Because HLA typing was missing for some donors at each locus, association tests included only the typed subset. In the study, about 150 TCR beta chains were listed as associated with cytomegalovirus. In this cohort, only TCR beta chains were sequenced, and detectable features were limited by the absence of alpha or paired-chain data. A cluster of highly shared sequence variants was judged likely to be a technical artifact of the sequencing pipeline. Roughly uniform sequencing depth across donors was assumed in presence/absence analyses, although this assumption may not hold. In a later analysis, HLA-associated TCR beta chains showed more clonal expansion and lower generation probabilities than non-associated chains that were equally common. Some IMGT-functional V segments, including TRBV6-2 and TRBV6-3, could not be distinguished by the 87-base-pair reads and were therefore excluded. Several of the top co-occurrence clusters appeared to be linked to parvovirus B19, influenza, CMV and Epstein-Barr virus, according to a later analysis. Seventeen rarely observed V segments, including chromosome 9 orphons, were excluded from the earlier analysis of some 590 of the donors because counts were too low. A later genetic analysis reported fewer N-insertions in productive TCRs among donors in an Asian-associated ancestry cluster than the roughly 670-donor mean. Most TCR sequences were seen in very few donors, while some public TCRs were found in many individuals. In a later analysis, TCR association rates were found to vary across HLA loci, with the most associated TCRs seen for DRB1 alleles and the fewest for HLA-C alleles. According to a later analysis, most CMV-associated TCR beta chains appeared to be HLA-restricted, and the HLA associations seemed to be driven largely by CMV exposure. The only immune exposure information available for the cohort was CMV serostatus. In an earlier analysis of 450 to 750 of the donors, most TCR beta V segments appeared in productive rearrangements about 87% or about 30% of the time, broadly matching IMGT annotations. An association between a missense DCLRE1C variant and V-gene and J-gene trimming of TCR beta chains was found in a later genetic analysis and replicated in an independent cohort. A few of the identified cytomegalovirus-associated TCR beta chains were confirmed in vitro to be specific for cytomegalovirus antigens. Cytomegalovirus status was reported to be diagnosed by the classifier with high specificity and sensitivity in both the original and validation cohorts. A further reported finding was that TCR beta sequences accurately predicted the HLA-A and HLA-B alleles for most subjects in the first cohort. When HLA alleles, especially DR and DQ, strongly co-occurred, TCR associations were difficult to assign to individual alleles.

Library creation used the immunoSEQ multiplex PCR assay. For the multiplex PCR, a mixture combining 60 forward primers for TCR Vbeta segments and 13 reverse primers for TCR Jbeta segments was used. The CDR3 region of rearranged TCR beta genes was amplified from genomic DNA by a multiplex PCR assay. The amplified TCR beta libraries were sequenced on the Illumina HiSeq System as 87-base-pair reads. Per the authors' processing: A later analysis tallied 75 million to 95 million unique TCR beta chains across the 600 to 700 repertoires, and approximately 11 million of those chains were shared by two or more donors. To remove PCR and sequencing errors, raw reads were error-corrected and collapsed into unique sequences using a nearest-neighbor algorithm that merged closely related sequences. To assign V, D and J gene segments, CDR3 sequences were aligned to IMGT reference sequences. Each retained sequence needed at least a six-nucleotide match to both a V gene segment and a J gene segment. A rearrangement counted as productive if the CDR3 had no stop codons and remained in frame with V and J, and every other rearrangement counted as non-productive. Following IMGT convention, CDR3 was defined as the stretch from the second conserved V-encoded cysteine to the conserved J-encoded phenylalanine. The earlier analysis of about 610 of the donors excluded any sequence lacking an unambiguous match to a single V gene segment. An earlier analysis of 500 to 700 of the donors classified V segments as functional when productive rearrangements were above 56.7% and as segregating when the standard deviation between donors was above 5%. A statistical classification framework was built to diagnose cytomegalovirus status from the catalog of TCR beta chain sequences. A later analysis assigned V and J genes by comparing TCR nucleotide sequences with IMGT/GENE-DB human TR gene sequences. Using the TCRdist pipeline, a later analysis assigned CDR3 sequences along with most-parsimonious VDJ recombination scenarios. In a later analysis, each TCR beta chain was defined by its CDR3 amino acid sequence together with its V-gene family, and reads without a unique V-gene family were excluded. To address suspected cross-contamination and a sequencing artifact, a later analysis removed roughly 580 highly shared, low-generation-probability nucleotide sequences. In a later analysis, a clonal expansion index for each public chain was calculated from normalized within-repertoire ranks of inferred template counts. In a later analysis, generation probabilities were computed with a VDJ recombination model fitted to out-of-frame rearrangements, and the resulting probabilities were checked against IGoR. In a later analysis, TCR-TCR, TCR-HLA and TCR-CMV co-occurrence was scored with hypergeometric tests, and a repertoire-size bias correction was applied to TCR pairs. A later analysis estimated false discovery rates by permuting HLA or CMV assignments 20 times. In a later analysis, co-occurring TCRs were grouped using DBSCAN, with TCRdist sequence similarity added in when clustering inside HLA-allele-positive subsets. Repertoires with fewer than 30,000 or more than 120,000 public chains were left out of co-occurrence clustering, as were four to six repertoires with anomalous nucleotide sharing. The clones in this table, taken by TCRdb from immuneACCESS, are in-frame only. Not every clone is retained; where verified, under half of the shortfall comes from an unresolved V gene, and the cause of the rest is unknown. The V and J calls and clone size were taken over from that table, and D and trimming were inferred from the DNA. Recorded for this sample are 95,000 to 150,000 clones; about 81% of them occurred a single time. The top ten clonotypes cover about 1.8% of the sample.

The cohort consisted of some 670 healthy bone marrow donors. At the time of sampling, every cohort member was nominally healthy, though immune exposures that went unrecorded were likely present. The donor tested CMV seronegative and was one of the 352 seronegative cohort members. Each donor provided a peripheral blood sample, and peripheral blood mononuclear cells were used for TCR beta sequencing. The Qiagen DNeasy Blood Extraction Kit was used to extract genomic DNA from the blood cell samples. In regard to this clone: There is no known antigen for this receptor. Per-nucleotide qualities are absent, and no much larger clonotype sits a single base away.

V is clipped by 2 bases and J by 7 bases, and the sequence between their germline boundaries is 11 bases long. CDR1 and CDR2, looked up from the germline V gene, are MNHEY and SVGAGI. The CDR3 numbers 14 residues from cysteine through phenylalanine. Only the CDR3 portion is preserved as DNA: 42 bases, with reading frame beginning at the first base. The V and J segments used are TRBV6-5 and TRBJ1-4, with TRBD1 perhaps the D gene, on 6 matching bases. The sequence was collected from a man aged 35 to 55 in good health and CMV-seronegative. Material: PBMCs. The CDR3 sequence is CASSYTGISEKLFF. The DNA reads TGTGCCAGCAGTTACACAGGGATTTCTGAAAAACTGTTTTTT.